In its sample, the clone carrying this T cell receptor (beta chain) was seen a few times. This CDR3 is 15 amino acids long. Germline V CDR1 and CDR2: SGHTA, FQGTGA. The V gene end was trimmed by 1 base and the J gene end by 3 bases; junction bases not matched to a gene: 3. These data come from a study of response to subunit inactivated influenza vaccine. Each CDR3 protein is one row after TCRdb ran MiXCR on the RT-PCR reads. The repertoire holds hundreds of thousands of distinct CDR3 sequences, with about 8% as singletons. The sequences come from PBMCs from blood, collected less than 30 months after vaccination. This TCR was sampled from a man between 50 and 70 years old who received an inactivated influenza vaccine. This chain uses TRBV7-3 with TRBJ2-1, with 7 bases that match TRBD1. CDR3 amino acids: CASSLNPGGYNEQFF. Written as DNA, the CDR3 is TGTGCCAGCAGCTTAAACCCAGGGGGCTACAATGAGCAGTTCTTC.